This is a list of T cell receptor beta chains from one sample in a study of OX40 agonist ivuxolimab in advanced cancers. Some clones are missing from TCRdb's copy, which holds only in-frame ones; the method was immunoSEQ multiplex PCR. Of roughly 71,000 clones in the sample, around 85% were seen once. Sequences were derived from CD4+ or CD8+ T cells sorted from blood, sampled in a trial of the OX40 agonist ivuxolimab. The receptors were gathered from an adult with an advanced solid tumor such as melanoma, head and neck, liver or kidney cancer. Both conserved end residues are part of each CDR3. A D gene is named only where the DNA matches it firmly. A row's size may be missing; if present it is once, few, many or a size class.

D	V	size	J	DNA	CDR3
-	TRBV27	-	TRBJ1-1	TGTGCCAGCAGTTTGAACGGGGGGGCGAACACTGAAGCTTTCTTT	CASSLNGGANTEAFF
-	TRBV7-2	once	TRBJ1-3	TGTGCCAGCAGCTTAGCGATTACCGGGAGCTCTGGAAACACCATATATTTT	CASSLAITGSSGNTIYF
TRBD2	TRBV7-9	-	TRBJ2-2	TGTGCCAGCAGCCCCCAATTGGGACGGGGGGGCACCGGGGAGCTGTTTTTT	CASSPQLGRGGTGELFF
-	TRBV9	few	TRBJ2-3	TGTGCCAGCAGCCCTTTCCCTAGTGCCGATACGCAGTATTTT	CASSPFPSADTQYF
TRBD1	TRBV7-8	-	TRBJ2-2	TGTGCCAGCAGCTTATCAGGGGGTGACACCGGGGAGCTGTTTTTT	CASSLSGGDTGELFF
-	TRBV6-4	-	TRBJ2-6	TGTGCCAGCAGTGACCCGGGACGAAAAACTGGGGCCAACGTCCTGACTTTC	CASSDPGRKTGANVLTF
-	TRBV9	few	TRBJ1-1	TGTGCCAGCAGCGTAGATTGGAACACTGAAGCTTTCTTT	CASSVDWNTEAFF
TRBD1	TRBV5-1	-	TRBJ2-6	TGCGCCAGCAGCTTAGGACAGGGAACTGGCTCTGGGGCCAACGTCCTGACTTTC	CASSLGQGTGSGANVLTF
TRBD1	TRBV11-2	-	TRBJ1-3	TGTGCCAGCAGCGTGGATGTGGGACAGACGGGTGGAAACACCATATATTTT	CASSVDVGQTGGNTIYF
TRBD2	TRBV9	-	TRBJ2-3	TGTGCCAGCAGCGCCTCGGCTAGCGGGGGAGCAGATACGCAGTATTTT	CASSASASGGADTQYF
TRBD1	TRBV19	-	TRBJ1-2	TGTGCCAGTAGTATAGATAGGGGGCGCGGCTATGGCTACACCTTC	CASSIDRGRGYGYTF
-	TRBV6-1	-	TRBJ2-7	TGTGCCAGCAGTGATCAAGCCCCCTACGAGCAGTACTTC	CASSDQAPYEQYF
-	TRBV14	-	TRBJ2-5	TGTGCCAGCAGTCGACAGGGAGGAGAGACCCAGTACTTC	CASSRQGGETQYF
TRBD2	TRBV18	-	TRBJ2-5	TGTGCCAGCTCACCCGCCAGCGGGAGCGTACAAGAGACCCAGTACTTC	CASSPASGSVQETQYF
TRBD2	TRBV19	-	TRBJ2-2	TGTGCCACTCGACTAGCGGGGGAACTTAAGAACACCGGGGAGCTGTTTTTT	CATRLAGELKNTGELFF
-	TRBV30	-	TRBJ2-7	TGTGCCTGGAGTGCAAGGGACGAGCAGTACTTC	CAWSARDEQYF
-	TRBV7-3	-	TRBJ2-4	TGTGCCAGCAGCTTAACCCCGACAGCTATTGGCAAAAACATTCAGTACTTC	CASSLTPTAIGKNIQYF
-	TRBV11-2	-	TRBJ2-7	TGTGCCAGCAGCTTAAGTGGAGCCGAGCAGTACTTC	CASSLSGAEQYF
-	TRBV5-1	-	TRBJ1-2	TGCGCCAGCAGCGGGAGGGACGGGGCCTCCTATGGCTACACCTTC	CASSGRDGASYGYTF
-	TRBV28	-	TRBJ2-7	TGTGCCAGCAGTTTAGAGGGATTCTACGAGCAGTACTTC	CASSLEGFYEQYF